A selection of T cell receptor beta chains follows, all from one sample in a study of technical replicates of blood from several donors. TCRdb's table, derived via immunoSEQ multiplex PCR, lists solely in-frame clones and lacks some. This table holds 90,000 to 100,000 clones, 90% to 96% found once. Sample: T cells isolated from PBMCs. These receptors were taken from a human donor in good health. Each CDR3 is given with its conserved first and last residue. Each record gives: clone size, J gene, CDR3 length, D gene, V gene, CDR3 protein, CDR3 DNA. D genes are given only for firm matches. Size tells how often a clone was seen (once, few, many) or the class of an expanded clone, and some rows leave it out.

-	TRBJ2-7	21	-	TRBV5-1	CASSLPTAGSFGTSPPYEQYF	TGCGCCAGCAGCCTACCAACGGCAGGAAGCTTCGGGACTTCCCCCCCCTACGAGCAGTACTTC
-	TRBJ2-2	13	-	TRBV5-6	CASSLGRPGELFF	TGTGCCAGCAGCTTGGGGCGGCCCGGGGAGCTGTTTTTT
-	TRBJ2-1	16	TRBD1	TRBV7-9	CASSQPGQATGDEQFF	TGTGCCAGCAGCCAACCGGGACAGGCTACAGGGGATGAGCAGTTCTTC
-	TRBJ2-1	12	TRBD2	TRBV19	CASGAGGIEQFF	TGTGCCAGTGGAGCGGGGGGAATAGAGCAGTTCTTC
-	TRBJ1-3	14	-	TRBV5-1	CASSLQGSGNTIYF	TGCGCCAGCAGCTTACAGGGATCCGGAAACACCATATATTTT
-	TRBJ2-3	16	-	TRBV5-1	CASSFLGGARADTQYF	TGCGCCAGCAGCTTTTTGGGCGGGGCCCGGGCAGATACGCAGTATTTT
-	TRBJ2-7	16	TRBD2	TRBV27	CASSLAGGPGFYEQYF	TGTGCCAGCAGCTTAGCGGGAGGGCCTGGTTTCTACGAGCAGTACTTC
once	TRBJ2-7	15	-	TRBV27	CASSLSKGLYYEQYF	TGTGCCAGCAGTTTATCCAAAGGACTATACTACGAGCAGTACTTC
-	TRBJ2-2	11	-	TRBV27	CASKETGELFF	TGTGCCAGCAAGGAGACCGGGGAGCTGTTTTTT
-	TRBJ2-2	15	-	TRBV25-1	CASSAHLTSSGELFF	TGTGCCAGCAGTGCCCACTTAACTAGCTCGGGGGAGCTGTTTTTT
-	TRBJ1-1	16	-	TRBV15	CATSGESAVMNTEAFF	TGTGCCACCAGCGGAGAAAGCGCGGTCATGAACACTGAAGCTTTCTTT
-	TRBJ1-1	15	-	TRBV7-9	CASSSHRNMNTEAFF	TGTGCCAGCAGCTCCCACAGAAACATGAACACTGAAGCTTTCTTT
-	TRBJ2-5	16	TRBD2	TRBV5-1	CASSLGGLAALETQYF	TGCGCCAGCAGCTTGGGCGGACTAGCAGCCCTGGAGACCCAGTACTTC
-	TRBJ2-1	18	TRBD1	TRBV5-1	CASSLEGTVGLPYNEQFF	TGCGCCAGCAGCTTGGAGGGGACAGTGGGGCTACCCTACAATGAGCAGTTCTTC
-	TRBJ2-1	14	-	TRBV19	CATNTDYSYNEQFF	TGTGCCACCAACACCGACTACTCCTACAATGAGCAGTTCTTC
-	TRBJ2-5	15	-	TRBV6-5	CASRWLGQNQETQYF	TGTGCCAGCAGGTGGCTAGGACAGAACCAAGAGACCCAGTACTTC
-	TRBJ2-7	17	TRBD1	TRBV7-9	CASSFPDRGSRSYEQYF	TGTGCCAGCAGCTTCCCGGACAGGGGTTCAAGGTCCTACGAGCAGTACTTC
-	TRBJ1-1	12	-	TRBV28	CASSPPGVEAFF	TGTGCCAGCAGTCCGCCAGGGGTTGAAGCTTTCTTT
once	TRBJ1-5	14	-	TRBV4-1	CASSQGWGDQPQHF	TGCGCCAGCAGCCAAGGGTGGGGGGATCAGCCCCAGCATTTT
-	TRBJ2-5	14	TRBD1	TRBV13	CASSLGGGGETQYF	TGTGCCAGCAGCTTAGGAGGGGGCGGGGAGACCCAGTACTTC
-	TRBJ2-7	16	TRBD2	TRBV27	CASSSVPLAGVTEQYF	TGTGCCAGCAGTTCCGTTCCACTAGCGGGAGTGACCGAGCAGTACTTC
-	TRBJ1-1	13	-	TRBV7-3	CASRFQENTEAFF	TGTGCCAGCAGGTTTCAGGAGAACACTGAAGCTTTCTTT
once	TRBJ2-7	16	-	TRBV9	CASSVVRTLARYEQYF	TGTGCCAGCAGCGTAGTTCGGACTCTGGCCCGCTACGAGCAGTACTTC
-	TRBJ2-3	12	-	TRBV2	CASSATTDTQYF	TGTGCCAGCAGTGCCACTACAGATACGCAGTATTTT
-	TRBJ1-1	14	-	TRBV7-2	CASSFDRLNTEAFF	TGTGCCAGCAGCTTTGACAGATTGAACACTGAAGCTTTCTTT
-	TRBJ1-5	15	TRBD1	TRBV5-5	CASSLTGDTGQPQHF	TGTGCCAGCAGCTTGACAGGGGACACGGGTCAGCCCCAGCATTTT
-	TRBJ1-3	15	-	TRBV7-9	CASSSPGISGNTIYF	TGTGCCAGCAGCTCACCCGGGATCTCTGGAAACACCATATATTTT
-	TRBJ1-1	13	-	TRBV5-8	CASSLQENTEAFF	TGTGCCAGCAGCTTACAGGAGAACACTGAAGCTTTCTTT
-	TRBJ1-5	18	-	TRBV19	CASSAPQGYVDSNQPQHF	TGTGCCAGTAGTGCCCCACAGGGATACGTCGATAGCAATCAGCCCCAGCATTTT
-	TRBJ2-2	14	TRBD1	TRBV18	CASSPGQATGELFF	TGTGCCAGCTCACCCGGACAGGCCACCGGGGAGCTGTTTTTT
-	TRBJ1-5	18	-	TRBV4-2	CASSQVRGKDRTNQPQHF	TGTGCCAGCAGCCAAGTTAGGGGAAAAGACAGAACTAATCAGCCCCAGCATTTT
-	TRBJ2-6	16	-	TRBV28	CASSLFSGSGANVLTF	TGTGCCAGCAGTTTATTTTCCGGTTCTGGGGCCAACGTCCTGACTTTC
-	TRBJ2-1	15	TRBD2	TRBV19	CASSIDRAGTNEQFF	TGTGCCAGTAGTATAGATCGAGCGGGAACCAATGAGCAGTTCTTC
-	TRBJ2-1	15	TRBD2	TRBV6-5	CASSPGGSSYNEQFF	TGTGCCAGCAGCCCGGGGGGGAGCTCCTACAATGAGCAGTTCTTC
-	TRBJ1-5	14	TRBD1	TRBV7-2	CASSLQGGNQPQHF	TGTGCCAGCAGCTTACAGGGGGGCAATCAGCCCCAGCATTTT
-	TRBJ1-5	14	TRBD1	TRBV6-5	CASSNRGFGQPQHF	TGTGCCAGCAGCAACAGGGGATTCGGACAGCCCCAGCATTTT
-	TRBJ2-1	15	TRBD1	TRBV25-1	CASSATGGVYNEQFF	TGTGCCAGCAGTGCTACAGGGGGAGTCTACAATGAGCAGTTCTTC
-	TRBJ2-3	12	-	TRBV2	CASSLESDTQYF	TGTGCCAGCAGTTTAGAATCAGATACGCAGTATTTT
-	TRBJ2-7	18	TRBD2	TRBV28	CASSFLLAATLGEYEQYF	TGTGCCAGCAGTTTTTTGCTAGCGGCAACACTAGGGGAATACGAGCAGTACTTC
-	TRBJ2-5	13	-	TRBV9	CASSVDLQETQYF	TGTGCCAGCAGCGTAGATCTTCAGGAGACCCAGTACTTC
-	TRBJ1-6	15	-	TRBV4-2	CASSQESGTHSPLHF	TGTGCCAGCAGCCAAGAGAGTGGGACACATTCACCCCTCCACTTT
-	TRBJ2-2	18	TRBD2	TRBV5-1	CASSLRTSGNRDTGELFF	TGCGCCAGCAGCTTGAGGACTAGCGGGAATCGGGACACCGGGGAGCTGTTTTTT
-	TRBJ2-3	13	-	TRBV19	CASSISGTDTQYF	TGTGCCAGTAGTATCTCGGGCACAGATACGCAGTATTTT
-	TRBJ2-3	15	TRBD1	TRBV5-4	CASSLRGGGTDTQYF	TGTGCCAGCAGCTTGAGAGGGGGCGGCACAGATACGCAGTATTTT
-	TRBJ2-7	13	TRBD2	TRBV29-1	CSVPGRSSYEQYF	TGCAGCGTTCCCGGGAGGAGCTCCTACGAGCAGTACTTC
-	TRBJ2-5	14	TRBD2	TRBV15	CATSRGGDQETQYF	TGTGCCACCAGCAGGGGGGGGGACCAAGAGACCCAGTACTTC
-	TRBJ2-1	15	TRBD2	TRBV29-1	CSASHRLAGENEQFF	TGCAGCGCAAGCCACCGACTAGCGGGAGAGAATGAGCAGTTCTTC
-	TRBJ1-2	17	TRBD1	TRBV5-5	CASSSGQGAYVGYGYTF	TGTGCCAGCAGCTCAGGACAGGGGGCGTACGTAGGGTATGGCTACACCTTC
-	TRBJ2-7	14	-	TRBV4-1	CASSPWGGQYEQYF	TGCGCCAGCAGCCCCTGGGGGGGCCAATACGAGCAGTACTTC
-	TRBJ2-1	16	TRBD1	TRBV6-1	CASSDPATGKVNEQFF	TGTGCCAGCAGTGATCCGGCGACAGGGAAGGTAAATGAGCAGTTCTTC
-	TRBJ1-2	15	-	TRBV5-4	CASSLGGGGDYGYTF	TGTGCCAGCAGCTTGGGTGGCGGCGGGGACTATGGCTACACCTTC
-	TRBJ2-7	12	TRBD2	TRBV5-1	CAGTGGGIEQYF	TGCGCCGGGACCGGGGGGGGCATCGAGCAGTACTTC
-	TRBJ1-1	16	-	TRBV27	CASILTGPPGDTEAFF	TGTGCCAGCATCCTGACAGGACCTCCAGGGGACACTGAAGCTTTCTTT
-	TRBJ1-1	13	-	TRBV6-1	CASSELVSTEAFF	TGTGCCAGCAGTGAACTCGTGAGCACTGAAGCTTTCTTT
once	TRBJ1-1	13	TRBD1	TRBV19	CASSPGGITEAFF	TGTGCCAGTAGTCCAGGGGGAATTACGGAAGCTTTCTTT
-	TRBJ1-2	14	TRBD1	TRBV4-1	CASSKADRGYGYTF	TGCGCCAGCAGCAAGGCGGACAGGGGCTATGGCTACACCTTC
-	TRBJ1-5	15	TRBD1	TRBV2	CASQQGIAGNQPQHF	TGTGCCAGTCAACAGGGGATTGCGGGCAATCAGCCCCAGCATTTT
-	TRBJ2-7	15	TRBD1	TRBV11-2	CASSSLRDRTYEQYF	TGTGCCAGCAGCTCCCTCCGGGACAGAACCTACGAGCAGTACTTC
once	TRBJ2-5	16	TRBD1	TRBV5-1	CASSPTTGSVAETQYF	TGCGCCAGCAGCCCGACGACAGGGTCGGTGGCAGAGACCCAGTACTTC